This TCR beta chain was sequenced for a study of blood T cells in healthy people across ages (dated by TCRdb to 2015 to 2017). Regarding the complete study: In model experiments, roughly one uniquely barcoded TCR beta cDNA molecule per two T cells was captured by template switching. The study measured age-related changes in TCR beta repertoire diversity using deep sequencing normalized with unique cDNA molecular identifiers. Donors were grouped into four age groups: young (average about 15 years), middle-aged (roughly 37), aged (62) and long-lived (over 80). To avoid experimental bias, donors of different ages were spread randomly across the sequencing lanes. The study analyzed two additional independent replicas of 1 million unique cDNA reads from the same blood draw for two donors, one aged 18 to 30 and one aged 80 or older.

Systemically healthy Caucasian individuals from Russia, over 30 in total and aged roughly 6 to 90 years, were included as donors. Around 10 milliliters of peripheral blood were collected from each donor into EDTA-treated Vacutainer tubes. Ficoll-Paque density-gradient centrifugation was used to isolate PBMCs, with at least 6.5 million per sample. Total RNA, at least 6 micrograms per sample, was extracted from PBMCs with Trizol reagent. The percentages of naive CD45RAhigh/CD27high T cells were determined by flow cytometry on a PBMC aliquot from every donor. Broader findings and caveats from the paper: There was a strong correlation between observed TCR beta diversity and the percentage of naive T cells measured by flow cytometry. Observed TCR beta diversity per million T cells fell roughly linearly with age, and a significant reduction was already apparent by age around 40. Compared with the aged group, more naive CD4+ T cells, fewer expanded clones and increased TCR diversity were shown by the long-lived group, suggesting age selection. Because profiling used bulk unsorted PBMCs, naive and antigen-experienced compartments could not be compared conclusively. Estimates of total diversity from one million sequenced T cells were regarded as lower bounds and underestimates. Donor CMV infection status was unknown, potentially confounding age-related changes in expanded clonotypes.

Worth noting for this clonotype: Its antigen is currently not known. No base-level quality is on record; no much larger clone is a single base apart.

The library relied on 5' RACE. TCRdb names Illumina HiSeq 2500 as the instrument used. A second PCR of about 7 to 12 cycles was performed with a sample-barcoded 5' primer and a J-beta primer mix. A template-switch 5' adaptor carrying 12 random nucleotides introduced a unique molecular identifier onto each TCR beta cDNA molecule. Each sample yielded at least 2.5 million CDR3-containing paired-end reads. First-strand cDNA was synthesized from all RNA with the Mint cDNA synthesis kit, primed by a TRBC-specific oligonucleotide. Following uracil-DNA glycosylase treatment, a first 18-cycle PCR with universal primers M1SS and BC2_uni_R was performed on all cDNA. Regarding the original processing steps: Normalization of each sample was performed by random selection of 1 million high-quality reads, each carrying a distinct molecular identifier. Instead of being binned into consensus sequences, reads that shared molecular identifiers were thrown out. MiTCR, run with a Q25 quality threshold and the strictest error-elimination algorithm, handled CDR3 identification, clonotype clustering and error correction. A nonparametric unseen species model with Euler transformation was used to estimate a lower bound on total TCR beta diversity. The raw public reads went through TCRdb reprocessing: fastp at Q25, MiXCR clone calling, in-frame beta chains kept. Each entry is one CDR3 protein sequence, shown with its most common DNA and genes. These V and J calls originate from TCRdb's pipeline instead of the authors' own analysis. In all, the sample holds 1.5 million to 2 million distinct CDR3 sequences, and around half of those were seen once. The ten largest clones add up to approximately 2% of the sample.

This receptor was taken from a woman in her thirties or forties in good health. Sequenced: blood.

The sequenced DNA is TGCAGTGCTAGTGATCTCGTTGGTAGAGGGCCGCAGTATTTT. This is translated as CSASDLVGRGPQYF. Recombination connected TRBV20-1 to TRBJ2-3; TRBD2 is perhaps the D gene, given 5 matching bases. CDR1 and CDR2, looked up from the germline V gene (reference sequence), are DFQATT and SNEGSKA. The germline ends are 20 bases apart after V is trimmed by 3 bases and J by 10 bases. Inclusive of the bounding cysteine and phenylalanine, the CDR3 is 14 residues long. CDR3 DNA only is kept here, 42 bases in frame from base 1.